Listed below are T cell receptor beta chains from one sample, sequenced in a study of OX40 agonist ivuxolimab in advanced cancers. Only in-frame clones appear in the TCRdb table, and some are missing; sequencing was by immunoSEQ multiplex PCR. The sample carries 95,000 to 110,000 clones, approximately 90% recorded once. Sequences were derived from CD4+ or CD8+ T cells sorted from blood, sampled in a trial of the OX40 agonist ivuxolimab. The receptor source for this set is an adult with an advanced solid tumor such as melanoma, head and neck, liver or kidney cancer. CDR3s include the opening cysteine and the closing phenylalanine or tryptophan. A D gene is named only where the DNA matches it firmly. Rows may omit the clone size; those that give it use once, few, many or a size class.

TGTGCCAGCACCGGACAGACCTACAATGAGCAGTTCTTC,CASTGQTYNEQFF,TRBV27,.,TRBJ2-1,.
TGTGCCAGCAGCCCATGGAGGGGGGAGCAAACTAACTATAATTCACCCCTCCACTTT,CASSPWRGEQTNYNSPLHF,TRBV7-9,.,TRBJ1-6,once
TGTGCCAGCAGCATCAACGGTAGACACAATGAGCAGTTCTTC,CASSINGRHNEQFF,TRBV5-4,.,TRBJ2-1,.
TGTGCCAGCAGTTTATGGGACCAGAACACTGAAGCTTTCTTT,CASSLWDQNTEAFF,TRBV27,.,TRBJ1-1,.
TGTGCCAGTAACTTTGCCGCTAGTATCCCCCACAATGAGCAGTTCTTC,CASNFAASIPHNEQFF,TRBV19,.,TRBJ2-1,once
TGTGCCTGGGCCACTGAAGGGGATTCACCCCTCCACTTT,CAWATEGDSPLHF,TRBV30,.,TRBJ1-6,once
TGTGCCAGCAGCCCCCAGACAGGGGTCGTAGGCTATGGCTACACCTTC,CASSPQTGVVGYGYTF,TRBV7-8,TRBD1,TRBJ1-2,.
TGTGCCAGCAGCCTAGAGGCAGGTACGGATACGCAGTATTTT,CASSLEAGTDTQYF,TRBV7-6,.,TRBJ2-3,.
TGTGCCAGCAGTGACTCACCCCGACACACCCACACTGAAGCTTTCTTT,CASSDSPRHTHTEAFF,TRBV6-4,.,TRBJ1-1,.
TGTGCCAGCAGCTTAAGAACCAGCGGGGGCCGGGTGGACGTTCAGTACTTC,CASSLRTSGGRVDVQYF,TRBV11-3,TRBD2,TRBJ2-4,.
TGTGCCAGCAGGGGTGGGGAAGCCTACGAGCAGTACTTC,CASRGGEAYEQYF,TRBV6-5,.,TRBJ2-7,.
TGTGCCAGCAGTTTATCGCGGCTAACTAGCGTTGAGCAGTTCTTC,CASSLSRLTSVEQFF,TRBV27,TRBD2,TRBJ2-1,.
TGTGCCAGCAGCTTAGGGCGGGGACAGCTCTCTGGAAACACCATATATTTT,CASSLGRGQLSGNTIYF,TRBV7-9,TRBD1,TRBJ1-3,.
TGTGCCAGCAGTTATAGGGGCCACACTGAAGCTTTCTTT,CASSYRGHTEAFF,TRBV6-5,.,TRBJ1-1,.
TGTGCCAGCAGTTACTATGTTAGCGGGTTGTACGAGCAGTACTTC,CASSYYVSGLYEQYF,TRBV6-5,TRBD2,TRBJ2-7,.
TGTGCCAGCAGCTCAAGCGGGAGAATCTCCGGGGAGCTGTTTTTT,CASSSSGRISGELFF,TRBV7-6,TRBD2,TRBJ2-2,.
TGTGCCAGTAGCCATCCAGGGAATTCACCCCTCCACTTT,CASSHPGNSPLHF,TRBV19,.,TRBJ1-6,.
TGTGCCAGCTCAACAACGTACACAGATACGCAGTATTTT,CASSTTYTDTQYF,TRBV18,.,TRBJ2-3,.
TGTGCCAGCAGCTTCGACGGGGGGAATGAGCAGTTCTTC,CASSFDGGNEQFF,TRBV7-3,TRBD2,TRBJ2-1,.
TGTGCCAGCTCACCGTTAACAGGGGCGAACACTGAAGCTTTCTTT,CASSPLTGANTEAFF,TRBV18,TRBD1,TRBJ1-1,once
TGCGCCAGCAACAACCAGGGGGCCTTAGGGGAAAAACTGTTTTTT,CASNNQGALGEKLFF,TRBV5-1,TRBD1,TRBJ1-4,.
TGTGCCATCAACCCGGGACAGGGGCCAGAGAACACCGGGGAGCTGTTTTTT,CAINPGQGPENTGELFF,TRBV10-3,TRBD1,TRBJ2-2,.
TGTGCCAGCAGGGGAGGGACAGCCACCTATGGCTACACCTTC,CASRGGTATYGYTF,TRBV5-6,TRBD1,TRBJ1-2,.
TGCGCCAGCAGTGAGAGCCCGGTTATGAACACTGAAGCTTTCTTT,CASSESPVMNTEAFF,TRBV10-1,.,TRBJ1-1,.
TGCGCCAGCAGCCAAGAGTCCGGGGTCGCCGGGGAGCTGTTTTTT,CASSQESGVAGELFF,TRBV4-1,.,TRBJ2-2,.
TGTGCCAGCAGTTACGATTTCGGTACGCAGTATTTT,CASSYDFGTQYF,TRBV6-6,.,TRBJ2-3,.
TGTGCCAGCAGCTTAGGGGGTCTGAAGAACACTGAAGCTTTCTTT,CASSLGGLKNTEAFF,TRBV7-8,.,TRBJ1-1,.
TGTGCCAGTAGTAGACAGGGGAGAAATCAGCCCCAGCATTTT,CASSRQGRNQPQHF,TRBV19,TRBD1,TRBJ1-5,.
TGTGCCAGTAGTAGATATAGAGACAGAGGTAATCAGCCCCAGCATTTT,CASSRYRDRGNQPQHF,TRBV19,.,TRBJ1-5,.
TGTGCCAGCAGCCCCGTGGACCATAACACTGAAGCTTTCTTT,CASSPVDHNTEAFF,TRBV28,.,TRBJ1-1,.
TGCGCCAGCAGCTTAGGGCGGAGCAGCACCGGGGAGCTGTTTTTT,CASSLGRSSTGELFF,TRBV5-1,.,TRBJ2-2,few
TGTGCCAGCAGCCCCGGGACAGTCAATCAGCCCCAGCATTTT,CASSPGTVNQPQHF,TRBV5-5,TRBD1,TRBJ1-5,.
TGTGCCATCAGTGTCTCGGGACTAGCGGGCAATGAGCAGTTCTTC,CAISVSGLAGNEQFF,TRBV10-3,TRBD2,TRBJ2-1,.
TGCGCCAGCAGCCATCCCGGGACAGCGAATCAGCCCCAGCATTTT,CASSHPGTANQPQHF,TRBV4-1,TRBD1,TRBJ1-5,once
TGCGCCAGCAGCTTGTCGGCGGACACTGAAGCTTTCTTT,CASSLSADTEAFF,TRBV5-1,.,TRBJ1-1,.
TGCGCCAGCAGCCAACCGGGACAGACCTACGAGCAGTACTTC,CASSQPGQTYEQYF,TRBV5-1,TRBD1,TRBJ2-7,.
TGTGCCAGTAGTCCCCGGTACGGGGAGCTGTTTTTT,CASSPRYGELFF,TRBV19,.,TRBJ2-2,.
TGTGCCATCAGTCGCACTAGCGGGCCCGTTTCCTACGAGCAGTACTTC,CAISRTSGPVSYEQYF,TRBV10-3,TRBD2,TRBJ2-7,.
TGTGCCAGCAGCTTAGGGACAGATACAGATACGCAGTATTTT,CASSLGTDTDTQYF,TRBV7-9,.,TRBJ2-3,.
TGTGCCAGCAGCTTTAGCCAAACCACTTACGAGCAGTACTTC,CASSFSQTTYEQYF,TRBV11-2,.,TRBJ2-7,.
TGTGCCAGCAGCCAAGTAGTAGGTAGCGGGAACGACGAGCAGTACTTC,CASSQVVGSGNDEQYF,TRBV14,TRBD2,TRBJ2-7,.